One sample yielded the 31 T cell receptor beta chains listed below, sequenced in a study of CD4+ T cells in melanoma. The data were produced by immunoSEQ multiplex PCR, yet TCRdb's version contains in-frame clones alone and is incomplete. The data show 140,000 or so clones, 92% seen once. The receptor set was obtained from a human donor with melanoma.

The V and J genes are TRBV2 and TRBJ1-2, with D maybe TRBD1 (5 bases). Trimming removed 2 bases at V and 2 bases at J, with 18 bases between. The CDR3 is made up of 17 amino acids. Germline V CDR1 and CDR2: SNHLY, FYNNEI. CDR3 residues: CASSEMGFFRGNYGYTF. The CDR3 DNA is TGTGCCAGCAGTGAAATGGGTTTTTTTAGGGGAAACTATGGCTACACCTTC. Full variable domain (rest looked up from reference TRBV2 and TRBJ1-2): EPEVTQTPSHQVTQMGQEVILRCVPISNHLYFYWYRQILGQKVEFLVSFYNNEISEKSEIFDDQFSVERPDGSNFTLKIRSTKLEDSAMYFCASSEMGFFRGNYGYTFGSGTRLTVV.

The CDR3 DNA reads as TGTGCCAGCGGGTCCTACGAGCAGTACTTC. Its protein is CASGSYEQYF. V gene TRBV6-6 combines with J gene TRBJ2-7; the D is unclear. This CDR3 contains 10 residues. The ends were cut back, 8 bases at V and 1 base at J, with 3 bases in the middle. CDR1 and CDR2 from the germline V gene are MNHNY and SVGAGI (reference sequence).

The rearrangement joins TRBV7-7 to TRBJ2-7; possible D gene TRBD1, 5 bases. V was pared by 3 bases and J by 0 bases, with 9 bases between. The V gene's germline CDR1 is SSHAT and CDR2 FNYEAQ (reference sequence). CDR3 length equals 14 residues. For the CDR3, the DNA is TGTGCCAGCAGCTTTGGGCAGGGCTCCTACGAGCAGTACTTC. Residues: CASSFGQGSYEQYF.

This chain joins TRBV14 and TRBJ2-7; no reliable D call. Germline CDR1 and CDR2: SGHDN and FVKESK. Trimming pared 0 bases from V and 5 bases from J, leaving 8 bases between. The CDR3 runs to 13 residues. The chain's CDR3 is CASSQDWGDEQYF. Written as DNA, the CDR3 is TGTGCCAGCAGCCAAGATTGGGGTGACGAGCAGTACTTC.

The chain couples TRBV4-2 to TRBJ2-7; D is uncertain. CDR1 is LGHNA and CDR2 is YNFKEQ in the germline V gene. The length of the CDR3 is 14 residues. The ends were cut back, 0 bases at V and 2 bases at J, with 8 bases in the middle. CDR3 sequence: CASSQDRPAYEQYF. Written as DNA, the CDR3 is TGTGCCAGCAGCCAAGATCGCCCCGCCTACGAGCAGTACTTC.

V is TRBV19 and J is TRBJ2-2; 7 bases are a match to TRBD1. Unmatched junction bases numbered 8, after V lost 4 bases and J lost 6 bases. The CDR3 length is 15 residues. Germline CDR1 and CDR2: LNHDA and SQIVND (reference sequence). The CDR3: CASSRDSSYPGELFF. In nucleotides, the CDR3 is TGTGCCAGTAGTAGGGACAGTTCGTACCCCGGGGAGCTGTTTTTT.

The V call is TRBV2, the J call TRBJ2-7; 8 bases match TRBD1. Germline values: CDR1 SNHLY, CDR2 FYNNEI. The CDR3 is 16 amino acids. V was clipped by 6 bases and J by 1 base; unmatched bases: 11. CDR3 sequence (DNA): TGTGCCAGCAGGCCTTCCGTGGGACAGGTATCCTACGAGCAGTACTTC. The encoded protein is CASRPSVGQVSYEQYF. Looking up the rest from reference TRBV2 and TRBJ2-7 gives the full variable domain: EPEVTQTPSHQVTQMGQEVILRCVPISNHLYFYWYRQILGQKVEFLVSFYNNEISEKSEIFDDQFSVERPDGSNFTLKIRSTKLEDSAMYFCASRPSVGQVSYEQYFGPGTRLTVT.

The chain has TRBV30 and TRBJ2-5; tentatively, D is TRBD1 (5 bases). V lost 2 bases and J 5 bases, leaving 18 bases between the germline ends. Germline V gives CDR1 GTSNPN, CDR2 SVGIG (reference sequence). The CDR3 is made up of 15 amino acids. CDR3: CAWSSTAGLKETQYF. CDR3 coding DNA: TGTGCCTGGAGTAGTACGGCAGGGCTAAAGGAGACCCAGTACTTC.

The rearrangement uses TRBV2 and TRBJ1-3; 9 bases map to TRBD1. CDR1 and CDR2 from the germline V gene are SNHLY and FYNNEI. This CDR3 has 14 residues. V shed 8 bases, J shed 2 bases, and the junction held 4 bases outside the gene matches. CDR3 bases: TGTGCCAGCGGGCGACAGGGGGCTGGAAACACCATATATTTT. It specifies CASGRQGAGNTIYF.

This rearrangement joins TRBV6-5 to TRBJ1-2; D uncertain. CDR3 length: 11 residues. Germline-derived CDR1 and CDR2 are MNHEY and SVGAGI. V lost 6 bases to trimming and J lost 10 bases, with 12 bases between them. Here the CDR3 reads CASSPGLFYTF. Here the CDR3 DNA reads TGTGCCAGCAGCCCCGGACTCTTCTACACCTTC.

This clone occurred once. This chain uses TRBV10-3 with TRBJ1-6; D is undetermined. CDR3 length: 15 amino acids. Germline CDR1 ENHRY, CDR2 SYGVKD. Between the trimmed V and J ends, which lost 4 bases and 8 bases, there was a span of 15 bases. CDR3 sequence (DNA): TGTGCCATCAGTGGGACTCCGGAAGGATATTCACCCCTCCACTTT. Protein sequence: CAISGTPEGYSPLHF.

This clone has a handful of counts. Other DNA sequences in this specimen translate into the identical CDR3. This chain connects TRBV5-1 to TRBJ2-5, with 11 bases matching TRBD2. V shed 1 base and J 2 bases; nucleotides not matched to a gene: 4. The germline CDR1 and CDR2 sequences are SGHRS and YFSETQ. The CDR3 length is 16 residues. In DNA form, the CDR3 reads TGCGCCAGCAGCTTGAGGCCTAGCGGGGGGCAAGAGACCCAGTACTTC. This gives the protein CASSLRPSGGQETQYF.

This chain connects TRBV5-4 to TRBJ2-1; D is ambiguous. This CDR3 contains 13 residues. Germline V CDR1 and CDR2: SGHNT, YYREEE (reference sequence). Trimming shortened V by 5 bases and J by 6 bases, and 12 bases separated the two germline ends. CDR3 amino acids: CASRVLRTNEQFF. The CDR3 region has the DNA TGTGCCAGCAGGGTACTTAGAACCAATGAGCAGTTCTTC.

This chain joins TRBV5-1 and TRBJ2-3; 12 nucleotides match TRBD1. The V gene's germline CDR1 is SGHRS and CDR2 YFSETQ. With 5 bases clipped from V and 4 bases from J, the junction kept 8 bases outside the gene matches. The CDR3 is made up of 16 amino acids. The CDR3, as DNA: TGCGCCAGCAGTTACACCGGGACAGGGGGCGCAGATACGCAGTATTTT. It yields the protein CASSYTGTGGADTQYF.

The chain recombines TRBV5-1 with TRBJ1-2, with a possible D match to TRBD1 (6 bases). The CDR3 runs 17 residues. Trimming cost V 3 bases and J 4 bases, with 22 bases left between them. Germline lookup yields CDR1 SGHRS and CDR2 YFSETQ. CDR3 sequence: CASSSALGPQGAYGYTF. DNA of the CDR3: TGCGCCAGCAGCTCAGCGCTAGGACCACAGGGCGCCTATGGCTACACCTTC. Variable domain in full (rest from reference TRBV5-1 and TRBJ1-2): KAGVTQTPRYLIKTRGQQVTLSCSPISGHRSVSWYQQTPGQGLQFLFEYFSETQRNKGNFPGRFSGRQFSNSRSEMNVSTLELGDSALYLCASSSALGPQGAYGYTFGSGTRLTVV.

J is TRBJ2-7 and V is TRBV28, with D possibly matching TRBD1 (5 bases). CDR1 is MDHEN and CDR2 is SYDVKM in the germline V gene. CDR3 size: 14 residues. The V end was cut by 7 bases, the J end by 5 bases, with 18 bases between. Here the CDR3 reads CASTQRPGPHEQYF. CDR3 bases: TGTGCCAGCACCCAAAGGCCAGGGCCCCACGAGCAGTACTTC.

The V call is TRBV5-4, the J call TRBJ2-1; 14 bases agree with TRBD2. From germline, CDR1 is SGHNT and CDR2 YYREEE (reference sequence). The ends lost 5 bases at V and 8 bases at J; junction bases unmatched: 3. This CDR3 is 14 amino acids long. CDR3 sequence (DNA): TGTGCCAGCAGACGGGGACTAGCGGGGGATGAGCAGTTCTTC. Amino acid sequence: CASRRGLAGDEQFF.

This sequence joins TRBV29-1 and TRBJ2-5, with D hard to call. There are 10 residues in the CDR3. Germline V CDR1 and CDR2: SQVTM, ANQGSEA. V was cut by 7 bases and J by 5 bases, with 8 bases left in between. The CDR3 spells CSGVQETQYF. CDR3 nucleotides: TGCAGCGGGGTCCAGGAGACCCAGTACTTC. Full variable domain (missing parts from reference TRBV29-1 and TRBJ2-5): SAVISQKPSRDICQRGTSLTIQCQVDSQVTMMFWYRQQPGQSLTLIATANQGSEATYESGFVIDKFPISRPNLTFSTLTVSNMSPEDSSIYLCSGVQETQYFGPGTRLLVL.

The V gene is TRBV15, the J gene TRBJ2-5, with a possible D match to TRBD2 (6 bases). V lost 1 base and J 5 bases, leaving 20 bases between the germline ends. CDR1 and CDR2 from the germline V gene are LNHNV and YYDKDF (reference sequence). The CDR3 sequence is 17 residues long. DNA of the CDR3: TGTGCCACCAGCAGAGGGGAGGAGACGGACGGCCGCGAGACCCAGTACTTC. It specifies CATSRGEETDGRETQYF.

V gene TRBV5-1 combines with J gene TRBJ1-1, with D unresolved. Germline V gene sequence: CDR1 SGHRS, CDR2 YFSETQ. The CDR3 totals 14 residues. V lost 4 bases to trimming and J lost 4 bases, with 14 bases between them. The CDR3 sequence: CASSLDPGSTEAFF. Here the CDR3 DNA reads TGCGCCAGCAGCCTCGACCCGGGCAGCACTGAAGCTTTCTTT.

The V and J genes are TRBV2 and TRBJ2-3; 9 bases map to TRBD2. This CDR3 spans 17 amino acids. J was trimmed by 7 bases and V by 6 bases; bases with no gene match: 17. Germline V CDR1 and CDR2: SNHLY, FYNNEI. The CDR3 spells CASRSGGQRRQINTQYF. DNA of the CDR3: TGTGCCAGCAGGAGCGGGGGGCAGCGGCGACAAATTAATACGCAGTATTTT.

The chain recombines TRBV7-9 with TRBJ1-1; no clear D gene. Per germline, CDR1 SEHNR and CDR2 FQNEAQ (reference sequence). V shed 1 base and J shed 2 bases, with 17 bases lying between them. The CDR3 loop spans 17 amino acids. The DNA of the CDR3 is TGTGCCAGCAGCTTAGACGGCGGTTGGGGAGGAAACACTGAAGCTTTCTTT. It specifies CASSLDGGWGGNTEAFF.

The chain combines TRBV19 with TRBJ1-1; TRBD1 might be the D (5 bases). Trimming took off 1 base at V and 1 base at J, with 10 bases between the two ends. This CDR3 has 15 residues. CDR1 and CDR2 (germline): LNHDA, SQIVND (reference sequence). CDR3 nucleotide sequence: TGTGCCAGTAGTATAGTCCCGGGGACGAACACTGAAGCTTTCTTT. Its protein product is CASSIVPGTNTEAFF.

This clone was counted between two and nine times. J is TRBJ1-2 and V is TRBV7-2; no clear D gene. Germline V lookup: CDR1 SGHTA, CDR2 FQGNSA. V lost 1 base, J lost 8 bases, and 11 bases lay in between. The CDR3 is made up of 13 amino acids. The CDR3 sequence: CASSLVPGKGYTF. CDR3 bases: TGTGCCAGCAGCTTAGTCCCAGGAAAAGGCTACACCTTC.

The chain joins TRBV15 to TRBJ2-3; 7 bases are shared with TRBD2. Looked up from germline, CDR1 is LNHNV and CDR2 is YYDKDF (reference sequence). V was clipped by 4 bases and J by 0 bases; unmatched bases: 13. There are 18 residues in the CDR3. For the CDR3, the DNA is TGTGCCACCAGCATCTCTTACCCAGCTAGCGGTAGCACAGATACGCAGTATTTT. Its translation: CATSISYPASGSTDTQYF.

This clone was seen once. The chain couples TRBV18 to TRBJ1-1, with TRBD1 as a possible D gene (6 bases). The germline V gene encodes CDR1 KGHSH and CDR2 LQKENI. Trimming shortened V by 5 bases and J by 7 bases, and 11 bases separated the two germline ends. The length of the CDR3 is 12 residues. CDR3 amino acids: CASSGRGNEAFF. CDR3 bases: TGTGCCAGCTCAGGCAGGGGAAATGAAGCTTTCTTT. The full variable domain, rest sourced from reference TRBV18 and TRBJ1-1, is NAGVMQNPRHLVRRRGQEARLRCSPMKGHSHVYWYRQLPEEGLKFMVYLQKENIIDESGMPKERFSAEFPKEGPSILRIQQVVRGDSAAYFCASSGRGNEAFFGQGTRLTVV.

CDR3: CAWSVNRRSYEQYF. Written as DNA, the CDR3 is TGTGCCTGGAGTGTAAACAGACGAAGCTACGAGCAGTACTTC. The chain employs TRBV30 and TRBJ2-7; D remains ambiguous. This CDR3 region has 14 residues. CDR1 and CDR2 from the germline V gene are GTSNPN and SVGIG (reference sequence). Between the trimmed V and J ends, which lost 0 bases and 3 bases, there was a span of 12 bases.

V and J are TRBV6-5 and TRBJ2-7; no reliable D call. V lost 8 bases and J 3 bases, leaving 17 bases between the germline ends. The CDR3 is made up of 14 amino acids. Germline V CDR1 and CDR2: MNHEY, SVGAGI. CDR3: CASGPDGLGYEQYF. Written as DNA, the CDR3 is TGTGCCAGCGGGCCCGATGGGTTAGGCTACGAGCAGTACTTC.

The chain links TRBV27 to TRBJ2-1; tentatively, D is TRBD1 or TRBD2 (5 bases each). The CDR3 runs to 14 residues. Trimming took off 7 bases at V and 8 bases at J, with 18 bases between the two ends. Germline V gene lookup returns CDR1 MNHEY and CDR2 SMNVEV (reference sequence). Written as DNA, the CDR3 is TGTGCCAGCACCCCTTGGGCTGGGGGATATGAGCAGTTCTTC. Translating it yields CASTPWAGGYEQFF.

The rearrangement links TRBV19 to TRBJ2-1, with D possibly being TRBD2 (5 bases). Trimming took 6 bases from V and 8 from J, leaving 14 bases between them. The germline CDR1 and CDR2 sequences are LNHDA and SQIVND (reference sequence). The CDR3 sequence is 13 residues long. CDR3 sequence reads: CASREEGWDEQFF. In DNA, the CDR3 is TGTGCCAGTAGGGAAGAGGGTTGGGATGAGCAGTTCTTC.

The J gene is TRBJ2-5, the V gene TRBV6-5; the D call may be TRBD1 or TRBD2 (6 bases each). CDR1 is MNHEY, CDR2 SVGAGI, per germline. V was cut by 1 base and J by 1 base, with 10 bases left in between. The CDR3 is 15 amino acids. In DNA form, the CDR3 reads TGTGCCAGCAGTTACTGGGGGGCGATCCAAGAGACCCAGTACTTC. It translates to CASSYWGAIQETQYF.